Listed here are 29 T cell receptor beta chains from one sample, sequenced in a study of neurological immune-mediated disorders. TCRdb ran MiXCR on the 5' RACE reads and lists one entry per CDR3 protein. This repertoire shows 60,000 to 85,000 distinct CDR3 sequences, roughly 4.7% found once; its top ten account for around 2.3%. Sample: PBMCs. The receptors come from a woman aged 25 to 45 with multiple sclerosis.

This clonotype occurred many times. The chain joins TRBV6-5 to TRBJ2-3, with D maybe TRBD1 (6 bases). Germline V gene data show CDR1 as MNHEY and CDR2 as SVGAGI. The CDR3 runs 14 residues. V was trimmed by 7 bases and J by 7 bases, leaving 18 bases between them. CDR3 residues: CASTPEKGQNTQYF. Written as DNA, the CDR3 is TGTGCCAGCACCCCCGAGAAGGGACAAAATACGCAGTATTTT.

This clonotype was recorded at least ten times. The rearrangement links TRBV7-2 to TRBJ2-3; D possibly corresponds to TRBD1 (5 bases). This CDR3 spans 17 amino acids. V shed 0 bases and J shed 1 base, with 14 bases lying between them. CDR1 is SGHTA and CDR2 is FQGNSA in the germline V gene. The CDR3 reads CASSLALGLGGTDTQYF. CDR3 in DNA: TGTGCCAGCAGCTTAGCACTGGGGCTAGGGGGCACAGATACGCAGTATTTT.

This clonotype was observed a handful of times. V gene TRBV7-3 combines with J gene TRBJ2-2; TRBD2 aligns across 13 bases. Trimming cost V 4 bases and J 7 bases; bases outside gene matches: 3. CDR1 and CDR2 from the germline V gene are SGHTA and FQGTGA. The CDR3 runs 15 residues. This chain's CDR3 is CASSSGLAGNGELFF. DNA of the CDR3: TGTGCCAGCAGCTCGGGACTAGCGGGGAACGGGGAGCTGTTTTTT.

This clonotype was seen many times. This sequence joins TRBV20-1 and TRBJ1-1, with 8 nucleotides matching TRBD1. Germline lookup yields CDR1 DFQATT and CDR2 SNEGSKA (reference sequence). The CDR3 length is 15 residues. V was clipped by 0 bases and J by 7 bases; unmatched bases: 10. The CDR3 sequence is CSARDPRQGRDEAFF. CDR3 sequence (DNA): TGCAGTGCTAGAGATCCCCGACAGGGGAGAGATGAAGCTTTCTTT.

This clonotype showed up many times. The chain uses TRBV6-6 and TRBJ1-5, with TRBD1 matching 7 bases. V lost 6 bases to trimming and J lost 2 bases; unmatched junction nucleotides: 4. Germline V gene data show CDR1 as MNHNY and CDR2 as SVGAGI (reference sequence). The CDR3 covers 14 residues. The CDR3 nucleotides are TGTGCCAGCAGCCCTACAGGGGGCAATCAGCCCCAGCATTTT. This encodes CASSPTGGNQPQHF.

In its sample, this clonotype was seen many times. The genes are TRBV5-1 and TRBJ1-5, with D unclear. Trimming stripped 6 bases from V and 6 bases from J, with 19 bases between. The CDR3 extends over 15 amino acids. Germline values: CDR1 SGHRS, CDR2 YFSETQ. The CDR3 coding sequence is TGCGCCAGCACCCTGACCGGGGAAGGAGGTCAGCCCCAGCATTTT. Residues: CASTLTGEGGQPQHF.

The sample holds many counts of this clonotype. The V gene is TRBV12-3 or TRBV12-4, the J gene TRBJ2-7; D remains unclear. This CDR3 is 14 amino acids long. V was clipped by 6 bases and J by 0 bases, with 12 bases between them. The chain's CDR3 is CASSPITASYEQYF. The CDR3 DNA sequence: TGTGCCAGCAGCCCCATCACGGCCTCCTACGAGCAGTACTTC.

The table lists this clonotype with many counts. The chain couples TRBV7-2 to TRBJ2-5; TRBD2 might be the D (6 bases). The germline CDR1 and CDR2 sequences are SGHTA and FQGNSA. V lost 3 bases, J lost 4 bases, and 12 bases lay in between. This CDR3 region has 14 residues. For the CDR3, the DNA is TGTGCCAGCAGCTTTGACGGGGGTCCAGAGACCCAGTACTTC. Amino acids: CASSFDGGPETQYF.

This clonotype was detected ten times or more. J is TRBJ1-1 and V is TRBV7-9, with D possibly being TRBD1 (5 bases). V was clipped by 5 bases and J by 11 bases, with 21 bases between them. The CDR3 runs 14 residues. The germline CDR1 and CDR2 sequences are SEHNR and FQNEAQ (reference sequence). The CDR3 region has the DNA TGTGCCAGCAGCCCTAGTGGGGACGCTAAGAAGGCTTTCTTT. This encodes CASSPSGDAKKAFF.

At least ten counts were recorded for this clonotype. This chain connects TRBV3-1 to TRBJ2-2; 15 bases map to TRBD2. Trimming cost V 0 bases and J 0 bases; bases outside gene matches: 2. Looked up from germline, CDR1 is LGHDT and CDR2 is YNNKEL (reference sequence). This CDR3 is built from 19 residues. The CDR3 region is CASSQEGLAGGSNTGELFF. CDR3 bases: TGTGCCAGCAGCCAAGAAGGACTAGCGGGGGGGTCGAACACCGGGGAGCTGTTTTTT.

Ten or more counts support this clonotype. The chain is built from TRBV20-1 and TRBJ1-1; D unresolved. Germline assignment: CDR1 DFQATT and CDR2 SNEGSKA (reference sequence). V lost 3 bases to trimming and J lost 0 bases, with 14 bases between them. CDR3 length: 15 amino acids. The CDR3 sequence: CSASVGRPMNTEAFF. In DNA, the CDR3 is TGCAGTGCTAGTGTCGGGCGCCCCATGAACACTGAAGCTTTCTTT.

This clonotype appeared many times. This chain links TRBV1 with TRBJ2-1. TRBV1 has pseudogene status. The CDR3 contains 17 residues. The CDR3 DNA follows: TGCACCAGCAGCCAAGATTCCAAAGTGGTCTCCTACAATGAGCAGTTCTTC. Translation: CTSSQDSKVVSYNEQFF.

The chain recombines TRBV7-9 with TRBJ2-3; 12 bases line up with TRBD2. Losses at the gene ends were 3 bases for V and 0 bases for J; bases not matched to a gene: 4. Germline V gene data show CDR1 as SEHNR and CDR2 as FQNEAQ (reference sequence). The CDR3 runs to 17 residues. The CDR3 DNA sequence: TGTGCCAGCAGCTTCCCTAGCGGGAGGGCTAGCACAGATACGCAGTATTTT. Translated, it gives CASSFPSGRASTDTQYF.

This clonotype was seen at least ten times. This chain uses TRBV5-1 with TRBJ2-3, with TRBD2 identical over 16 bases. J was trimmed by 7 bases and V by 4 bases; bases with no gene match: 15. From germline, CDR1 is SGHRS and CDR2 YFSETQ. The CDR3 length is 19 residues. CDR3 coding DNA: TGCGCCAGCAGCCCCGGGACTAGCGGGGGGGCCCCGGGGAGGAATACGCAGTATTTT. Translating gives CASSPGTSGGAPGRNTQYF.

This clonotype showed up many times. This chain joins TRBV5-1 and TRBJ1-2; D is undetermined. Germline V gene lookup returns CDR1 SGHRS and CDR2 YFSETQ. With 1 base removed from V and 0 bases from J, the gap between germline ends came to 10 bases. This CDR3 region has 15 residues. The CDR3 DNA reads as TGCGCCAGCAGCTTGTGGCAGACGGCTAACTATGGCTACACCTTC. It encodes CASSLWQTANYGYTF.

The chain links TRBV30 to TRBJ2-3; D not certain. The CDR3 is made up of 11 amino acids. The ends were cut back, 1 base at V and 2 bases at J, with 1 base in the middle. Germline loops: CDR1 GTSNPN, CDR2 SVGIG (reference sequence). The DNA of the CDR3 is TGTGCCTGGAGTGCCACAGATACGCAGTATTTT. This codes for CAWSATDTQYF.

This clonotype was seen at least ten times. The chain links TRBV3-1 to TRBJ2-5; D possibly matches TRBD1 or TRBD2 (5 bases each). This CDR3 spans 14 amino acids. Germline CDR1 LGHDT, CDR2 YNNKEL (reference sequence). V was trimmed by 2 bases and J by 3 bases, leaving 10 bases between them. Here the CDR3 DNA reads TGTGCCAGCAGCCAATGGGACGGCAAAGAGACCCAGTACTTC. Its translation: CASSQWDGKETQYF.

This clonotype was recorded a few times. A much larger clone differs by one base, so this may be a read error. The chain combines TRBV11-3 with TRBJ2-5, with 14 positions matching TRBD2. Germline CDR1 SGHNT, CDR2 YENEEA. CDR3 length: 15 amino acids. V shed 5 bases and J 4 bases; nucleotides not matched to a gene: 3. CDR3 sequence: CASSNGLAGGETQYF. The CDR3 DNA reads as TGTGCCAGCAGCAACGGACTAGCGGGGGGAGAGACCCAGTACTTC.

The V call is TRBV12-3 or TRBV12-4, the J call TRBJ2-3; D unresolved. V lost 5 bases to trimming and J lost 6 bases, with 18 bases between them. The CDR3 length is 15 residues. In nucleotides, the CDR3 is TGTGCCAGCAGTCTTCCCCTTACGTCCTGGGATACGCAGTATTTT. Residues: CASSLPLTSWDTQYF.

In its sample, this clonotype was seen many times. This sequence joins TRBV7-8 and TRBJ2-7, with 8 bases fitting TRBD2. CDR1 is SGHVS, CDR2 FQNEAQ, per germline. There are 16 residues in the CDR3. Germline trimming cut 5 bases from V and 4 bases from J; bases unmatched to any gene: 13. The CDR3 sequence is CASSPPSTGGGYEQYV. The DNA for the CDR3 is TGTGCCAGCAGCCCACCTAGTACAGGCGGGGGGTACGAGCAGTACGTC.

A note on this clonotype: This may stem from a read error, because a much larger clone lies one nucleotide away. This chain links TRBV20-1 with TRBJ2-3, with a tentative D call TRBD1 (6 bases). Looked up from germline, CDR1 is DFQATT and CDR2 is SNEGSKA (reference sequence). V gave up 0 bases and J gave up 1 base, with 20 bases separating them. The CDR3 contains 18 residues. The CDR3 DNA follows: TGCAGTGCTAGAGATTTCCTAGAGGGGGAGTTTCGCACAGATACGCAGTATTTT. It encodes CSARDFLEGEFRTDTQYF.

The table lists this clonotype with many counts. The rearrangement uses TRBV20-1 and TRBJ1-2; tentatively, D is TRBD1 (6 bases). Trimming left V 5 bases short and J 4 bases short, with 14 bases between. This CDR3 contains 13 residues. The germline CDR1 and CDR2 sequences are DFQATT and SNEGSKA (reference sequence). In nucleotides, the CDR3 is TGCAGTGCTTACTTAACAGGGTCCTATGGCTACACCTTC. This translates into CSAYLTGSYGYTF.

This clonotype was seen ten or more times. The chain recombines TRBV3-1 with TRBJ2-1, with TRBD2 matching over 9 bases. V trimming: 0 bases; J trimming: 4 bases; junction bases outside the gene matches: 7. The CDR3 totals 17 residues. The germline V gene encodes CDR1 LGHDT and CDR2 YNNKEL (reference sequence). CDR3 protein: CASSQEKLAGFYNEQFF. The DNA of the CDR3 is TGTGCCAGCAGCCAAGAAAAGCTAGCGGGATTTTACAATGAGCAGTTCTTC.

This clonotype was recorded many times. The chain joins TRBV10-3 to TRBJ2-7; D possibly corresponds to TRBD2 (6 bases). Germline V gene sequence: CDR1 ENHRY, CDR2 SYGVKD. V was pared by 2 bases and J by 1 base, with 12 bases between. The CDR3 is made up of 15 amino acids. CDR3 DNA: TGTGCCATCAGTGAGCCGGGAGAAGCTTCCTACGAGCAGTACTTC. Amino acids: CAISEPGEASYEQYF.

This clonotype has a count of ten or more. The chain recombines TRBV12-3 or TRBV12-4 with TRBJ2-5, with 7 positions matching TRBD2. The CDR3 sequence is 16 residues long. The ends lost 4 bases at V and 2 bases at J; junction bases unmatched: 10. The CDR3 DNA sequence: TGTGCCAGCAGTTCCATGGGGAGGGAGGGGCAAGAGACCCAGTACTTC. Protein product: CASSSMGREGQETQYF.

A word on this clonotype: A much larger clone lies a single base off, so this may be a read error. For the CDR3, the DNA is TGCAGTGCTAGTCGTAAGAGCACAGATACGCAGTATTTT. Encoded protein: CSASRKSTDTQYF. The chain combines TRBV20-1 with TRBJ2-3; no definite D call. The CDR3 totals 13 residues. Trimming stripped 3 bases from V and 0 bases from J, with 7 bases between. Germline V gives CDR1 DFQATT, CDR2 SNEGSKA (reference sequence).

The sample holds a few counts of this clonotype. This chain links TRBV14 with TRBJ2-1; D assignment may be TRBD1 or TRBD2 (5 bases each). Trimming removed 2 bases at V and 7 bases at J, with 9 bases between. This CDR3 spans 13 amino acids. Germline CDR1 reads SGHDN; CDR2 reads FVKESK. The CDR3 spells CASSQYGGNEQFF. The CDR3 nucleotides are TGTGCCAGCAGCCAATATGGGGGAAATGAGCAGTTCTTC.

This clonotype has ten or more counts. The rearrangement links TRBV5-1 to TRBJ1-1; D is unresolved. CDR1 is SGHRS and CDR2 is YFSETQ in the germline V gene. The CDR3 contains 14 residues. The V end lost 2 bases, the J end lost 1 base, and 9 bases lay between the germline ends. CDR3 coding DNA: TGCGCCAGCAGCTTCGGGGTCAAGAACACTGAAGCTTTCTTT. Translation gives CASSFGVKNTEAFF. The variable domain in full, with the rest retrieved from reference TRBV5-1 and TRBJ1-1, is KAGVTQTPRYLIKTRGQQVTLSCSPISGHRSVSWYQQTPGQGLQFLFEYFSETQRNKGNFPGRFSGRQFSNSRSEMNVSTLELGDSALYLCASSFGVKNTEAFFGQGTRLTVV.

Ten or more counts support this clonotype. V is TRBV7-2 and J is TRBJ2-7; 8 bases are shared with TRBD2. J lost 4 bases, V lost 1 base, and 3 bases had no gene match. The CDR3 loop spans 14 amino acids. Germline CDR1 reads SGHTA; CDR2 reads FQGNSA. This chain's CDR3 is CASSLDTSGYEQYF. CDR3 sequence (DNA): TGTGCCAGCAGCTTAGATACTAGCGGATACGAGCAGTACTTC.